This T cell receptor (beta chain) originates from a study of blood T cell repertoires in COVID-19. Study details: PBMCs, B-cell-depleted T cells, or T cells provided the cDNA or gDNA that made up the material.

In the original processing: Amplification of reference gene primers was used by the study to estimate nucleated cell counts. The method was immunoSEQ multiplex PCR; TCRdb's version includes in-frame clones alone and lacks a portion of them. V, J and clone size are taken as reported in that table, and D and trimming were inferred from the DNA itself. The sample has 250,000 to 350,000 clones; 89% are singletons. This clone came up once. The CDR3 runs 13 residues. J gave up 8 bases and V 1 base, and 4 bases lay outside the gene matches. Germline CDR1 reads SGHVS; CDR2 reads FQNEAQ. This clonotype originated in a woman aged 60-70 years with acute or convalescent COVID-19. The chain links TRBV7-8 to TRBJ1-2; 7 bases map to TRBD1. The sequencing sample was made of peripheral blood. The CDR3 here is CASSLEGARGYTF. Written as DNA, the CDR3 is TGTGCCAGCAGCTTAGAGGGGGCGCGGGGCTACACCTTC.